Below, 5 T cell receptor beta chains from the same sample are listed, as sequenced in a study of siplizumab effects on memory and regulatory T cells. Profiled with immunoSEQ multiplex PCR; TCRdb holds only in-frame clones, not every one. The top ten hold around 0.62% of the sample, which has about 100,000 clones, roughly 93% seen once. Sequencing input: Tregs sorted from blood. The receptors here all came from a human donor in good health.

This clone appeared a single time. J is TRBJ2-3 and V is TRBV5-1; D call uncertain. Germline values: CDR1 SGHRS, CDR2 YFSETQ. Deletions cut 0 bases from V and 4 bases from J, with 9 bases between. The CDR3 is made up of 14 amino acids. CDR3: CASSLANPADTQYF. CDR3 DNA: TGCGCCAGCAGCTTGGCAAATCCGGCAGATACGCAGTATTTT.

The chain employs TRBV5-8 and TRBJ2-2, with D unresolved. The length of the CDR3 is 12 residues. Trimming left V 1 base short and J 4 bases short, with 2 bases between. Germline V gene data show CDR1 as SGHTS and CDR2 as YDEGEE. CDR3 sequence: CASSLITGELFF. DNA for the CDR3: TGTGCCAGCAGCTTGATCACCGGGGAGCTGTTTTTT.

The chain employs TRBV15 and TRBJ2-5; TRBD2 agrees at 7 bases. V lost 0 bases, J lost 0 bases, and 7 bases stayed unmatched. The germline V gene has CDR1 LNHNV and CDR2 YYDKDF (reference sequence). The CDR3 has 17 residues. CDR3 sequence (DNA): TGTGCCACCAGCAGAGATGGCCGGGGAGGGTACCAAGAGACCCAGTACTTC. This sequence encodes CATSRDGRGGYQETQYF.

The chain joins TRBV4-3 to TRBJ2-1; 12 bases align to TRBD2. CDR1 LGHNA and CDR2 YSLEER come from the germline V gene. The CDR3 is 15 amino acids. V was pared by 1 base and J by 12 bases, with 7 bases of the junction left unmatched. The CDR3, as DNA: TGCGCCAGCAGCCAAGTATGGGCTAGCGGGAGGGCGCAGTTCTTC. Translated, it gives CASSQVWASGRAQFF.

By its share, this clone is medium-sized. The J gene is TRBJ2-7, the V gene TRBV28; 9 nucleotides line up with TRBD1. The CDR3 runs 13 residues. With 6 bases clipped from V and 8 bases from J, the junction kept 8 bases outside the gene matches. Germline V gene lookup returns CDR1 MDHEN and CDR2 SYDVKM. The CDR3, as DNA: TGTGCCAGCAGCCGAGATGGGACAGGGCAGCAGTACTTC. This gives the protein CASSRDGTGQQYF.